This T cell receptor (beta chain) originates from a study of T cell responses to AZD1222 COVID-19 vaccine. The study's findings and limits: Baseline antibody screening turned up just a handful of seropositive AZD1222 recipients. The span of vaccine-associated CD4 TCRs extended across spike, with dominance at 160-218 and 743-854. All repertoire sampling was performed exclusively after the peak T cell response. Reports indicate that nearly half of spike-specific TCRs are directed at unmutated variant regions.

Clones were read by immunoSEQ multiplex PCR, and TCRdb kept only the in-frame ones, dropping some. The sample lists some 78,000 clones; about 80% were seen once. Details on this clone: What it recognizes is unknown.

This CDR3 is built from 15 residues. Trimming shortened V by 1 base and J by 4 bases, and 13 bases separated the two germline ends. The germline CDR1 and CDR2 sequences are SGHVS and FNYEAQ. The TCR originated in an adult who received the AZD1222 COVID-19 vaccine. The sequenced sample was peripheral blood, obtained 28 days after the second AZD1222 dose. The chain employs TRBV7-6 and TRBJ2-5; the D is unclear. The CDR3 sequence: CASSLVAAPRETQYF. The CDR3 DNA sequence: TGTGCCAGCAGCTTAGTGGCAGCCCCACGAGAGACCCAGTACTTC.